These T cell receptor beta chains were read from a single sample in a study of shared clonotypes between healthy human individuals. Produced via immunoSEQ multiplex PCR; TCRdb's table is partial and in-frame only. The sample lists about 2.3 million clones, 85% to 95% occurring once. The source material was naive CD4+ T cells from PBMCs. These TCRs come from a man between 18 and 29 years old in good health. Some clones in this sample may be carry-over from other donors' samples. The conserved cysteine and the conserved F or W are not part of the CDR3 here. Each record gives: CDR3 protein, V gene, J gene.

CDR3: ASSQDGTFSYNEQF; V: TRBV4-2; J: TRBJ2-1
CDR3: ASSFSGLEQF; V: TRBV7-9; J: TRBJ2-1
CDR3: ASSSTLAGLSYNEQF; V: TRBV27; J: TRBJ2-1
CDR3: ASSIVLAGRYEQY; V: TRBV19; J: TRBJ2-7
CDR3: ASSRPGQGIYEQY; V: TRBV28; J: TRBJ2-7
CDR3: SAAPPYAGRGRAYEQY; V: TRBV29-1; J: TRBJ2-7
CDR3: ASSETSGRTSYEQY; V: TRBV10-2; J: TRBJ2-7
CDR3: AWSGAFNYGYT; V: TRBV30; J: TRBJ1-2
CDR3: ASSDQNTNTGELF; V: TRBV2; J: TRBJ2-2
CDR3: ASSQGLNTEAF; V: TRBV19; J: TRBJ1-1
CDR3: ASSDGNIQY; V: TRBV5-6; J: TRBJ2-4
CDR3: ASSPRELLETQY; V: TRBV27; J: TRBJ2-5
CDR3: ASSPPGTGRYGYT; V: TRBV28; J: TRBJ1-2